The clone carrying this TCR beta chain appeared a single time. The data belong to a study of blood T cell repertoires in COVID-19. Study-level information: Samples representing acute and convalescent COVID-19 were sourced from the United States, Italy and Spain. Nucleic acid was either cDNA or gDNA, and it came from T cells, B-cell-depleted T cells, or PBMCs.

In the original workflow: For nucleated cells, counts were estimated from reference gene primer amplification. Profiling relied on immunoSEQ multiplex PCR, and the TCRdb table lists in-frame clones only, not all of them. V and J calls and clone size follow that table, whereas D and trimming were derived from the DNA. The data hold about 120,000 clones, with 70% to 90% observed a single time. This CDR3 has 17 residues. Germline V CDR1 and CDR2: LGHNA, YSLEER. The V and J ends lost 2 bases and 5 bases respectively, with 18 bases between them. The sequenced sample was peripheral blood. The V and J genes are TRBV4-3 and TRBJ1-4; TRBD1 might be the D (6 bases). The clonotype was recovered from a woman older than 75 with acute or convalescent COVID-19. CDR3 coding DNA: TGCGCCAGCAGCCAATCCCTATTACAGGGTTCGAATGAAAAACTGTTTTTT. Translating gives CASSQSLLQGSNEKLFF.